This TCR beta chain is drawn from a study of cytomegalovirus exposure and HLA in healthy donors. Primers for the PCR totalled 60 Vbeta and 13 Jbeta. Some clones are missing from TCRdb's copy, which holds only in-frame ones; the method was immunoSEQ multiplex PCR. The sample carries more than 150,000 clones, 82% recorded once. This clone appeared a few times. Germline-derived CDR1 and CDR2 are SGHTS and YDEGEE. The CDR3 is made up of 15 amino acids. J lost 4 bases, V lost 4 bases, and 9 bases had no gene match. The receptor was derived from a woman under 30 in good health and CMV-seronegative. J is TRBJ2-3 and V is TRBV5-8, with 7 bases that match TRBD2. Sequences were obtained from PBMCs. CDR3 amino acids: CASSGTGTKPDTQYF. CDR3 DNA: TGTGCCAGCAGCGGTACCGGGACTAAGCCAGATACGCAGTATTTT.